A selection of T cell receptor beta chains follows, all from one sample in a study of cytomegalovirus exposure and HLA in healthy donors. The data were produced by immunoSEQ multiplex PCR, yet TCRdb's version contains in-frame clones alone and is incomplete. The sample holds tens of thousands of clones, roughly four fifths seen once. Sample: PBMCs. These receptors all stem from a man aged 25 to 40 in good health and CMV-seropositive. The CDR3 runs from the conserved cysteine through the conserved F or W. Fields, in order: clone size, D gene, V gene, J gene, CDR3 DNA, CDR3 protein. The D gene is left open where the match is weak. Expanded clones are given a class, and other clones once, few, many or no size at all.

size: once
D: -
V: TRBV30
J: TRBJ2-6
DNA: TGTGCCTGGAGTGAAATTTTGGGGGGTACCTCTGGGGCCAACGTCCTGACTTTC
CDR3: CAWSEILGGTSGANVLTF

size: -
D: -
V: TRBV29-1
J: TRBJ1-2
DNA: TGCAGCGTCGGGTTTGCGGGCTATGGCTACACCTTC
CDR3: CSVGFAGYGYTF

size: -
D: -
V: TRBV4-1
J: TRBJ2-1
DNA: TGCGCCAGCAGCCAAGTAGAGCCAGCGGTCCTAAGCTCCTACAATGAGCAGTTCTTC
CDR3: CASSQVEPAVLSSYNEQFF

size: -
D: -
V: TRBV5-1
J: TRBJ2-5
DNA: TGCGCCAGCAGCTTAGGGGTGGAGGAGACCCAGTACTTC
CDR3: CASSLGVEETQYF

size: once
D: TRBD2
V: TRBV19
J: TRBJ2-1
DNA: TGTGCCAGTAGTTTGACTAGCGGAAGGTCGGTCTACAATGAGCAGTTCTTC
CDR3: CASSLTSGRSVYNEQFF

size: -
D: TRBD2
V: TRBV9
J: TRBJ2-1
DNA: TGTGCCAGCAGCGTCGACGGGAGGGCTAGCAATGAGCAGTTCTTC
CDR3: CASSVDGRASNEQFF

size: few
D: TRBD2
V: TRBV6-5
J: TRBJ2-1
DNA: TGTGCCAGCAGTTACTCGGGGACTAGCGGTAACAATGAGCAGTTCTTC
CDR3: CASSYSGTSGNNEQFF

size: -
D: -
V: TRBV28
J: TRBJ2-7
DNA: TGTGCCAGCAGGGACTCAGGGGTCAGCTCCTACGAGCAGTACTTC
CDR3: CASRDSGVSSYEQYF

size: -
D: -
V: TRBV13
J: TRBJ2-1
DNA: TGTGCCAGCAGCTCCCCCCCCCAGGACAGCTCCTACAATGAGCAGTTCTTC
CDR3: CASSSPPQDSSYNEQFF

size: -
D: -
V: TRBV15
J: TRBJ1-2
DNA: TGTGCCACCAGCAGAGTGGACAGTGGCTACACCTTC
CDR3: CATSRVDSGYTF

size: -
D: TRBD2
V: TRBV4-3
J: TRBJ2-3
DNA: TGCGCCAGCAGCCAAGATATTGGGGGACTAGCGGTTACCACAGATACGCAGTATTTT
CDR3: CASSQDIGGLAVTTDTQYF

size: -
D: TRBD1
V: TRBV7-2
J: TRBJ2-3
DNA: TGTGCCAGCAGCCGCACAGGGGGTGCAGATACGCAGTATTTT
CDR3: CASSRTGGADTQYF

size: -
D: -
V: TRBV29-1
J: TRBJ1-3
DNA: TGCAGCGCGAGCGGTGGGAACCAGGACACCATATATTTT
CDR3: CSASGGNQDTIYF

size: few
D: TRBD1
V: TRBV6-6
J: TRBJ2-7
DNA: TGTGCCAGCAGTACAGGGGTCACGTACGAGCAGTACTTC
CDR3: CASSTGVTYEQYF

size: -
D: -
V: TRBV4-1
J: TRBJ2-1
DNA: TGCGCCAGCAGCCAAGAGCAAGGGACTGTTTTTAATGAGCAGTTCTTC
CDR3: CASSQEQGTVFNEQFF

size: -
D: -
V: TRBV30
J: TRBJ2-1
DNA: TGTGCCTGGGGGCTAGCGAGATACAATGAGCAGTTCTTC
CDR3: CAWGLARYNEQFF

size: -
D: -
V: TRBV7-8
J: TRBJ2-5
DNA: TGTGCCAGCAGCTTAGGGGGCAAGGACGGACAAGAGGCCCAGTACTTC
CDR3: CASSLGGKDGQEAQYF

size: -
D: -
V: TRBV4-3
J: TRBJ1-1
DNA: TGCGCCAGCAGCCAAGAAAACGGGATGAACACTGAAGCTTTCTTT
CDR3: CASSQENGMNTEAFF

size: -
D: -
V: TRBV6-5
J: TRBJ1-4
DNA: TGTGCCAGCAGTTACGACGGCGGAACAACTAATGAAAAACTGTTTTTT
CDR3: CASSYDGGTTNEKLFF

size: -
D: TRBD2
V: TRBV28
J: TRBJ2-1
DNA: TGTGCCAGCAGTACGGGACTAGCGGAGCAGTTCTTC
CDR3: CASSTGLAEQFF

size: -
D: -
V: TRBV7-9
J: TRBJ2-7
DNA: TGTGCCAGCAGCTTCGCTAACAGACCCTACGAGCAGTACTTC
CDR3: CASSFANRPYEQYF

size: -
D: -
V: TRBV2
J: TRBJ1-4
DNA: TGTGCCGGGGGGGTCACAACTAATGAAAAACTGTTTTTT
CDR3: CAGGVTTNEKLFF

size: -
D: -
V: TRBV14
J: TRBJ2-3
DNA: TGTGCCAGCAGCCAAGGACTAACCACAGATACGCAGTATTTT
CDR3: CASSQGLTTDTQYF

size: -
D: TRBD2
V: TRBV15
J: TRBJ2-2
DNA: TGTGCCACCAGCAGAGGGGGAGGGACGAACACCGGGGAGCTGTTTTTT
CDR3: CATSRGGGTNTGELFF

size: -
D: TRBD1
V: TRBV28
J: TRBJ2-5
DNA: TGTGCCAGCAGTTTATCGGGACAGCAAGAGACCCAGTACTTC
CDR3: CASSLSGQQETQYF

size: -
D: TRBD1
V: TRBV28
J: TRBJ2-1
DNA: TGTGCCAGCAGTCGGGACAGGAGCTACAATGAGCAGTTCTTC
CDR3: CASSRDRSYNEQFF

size: -
D: TRBD1
V: TRBV29-1
J: TRBJ1-2
DNA: TGCAGCGTTGAATTACAGGGGGCGGGCTATGGCTACACCTTC
CDR3: CSVELQGAGYGYTF

size: -
D: -
V: TRBV4-3
J: TRBJ2-2
DNA: TGCGCCAGCAGCCGGGACAACAGGGCGGCGAACACCGGGGAGCTGTTTTTT
CDR3: CASSRDNRAANTGELFF

size: -
D: -
V: TRBV7-2
J: TRBJ2-7
DNA: TGTGCCAGCAGCCCTTCCTACGAGCAGTACTTC
CDR3: CASSPSYEQYF

size: -
D: -
V: TRBV2
J: TRBJ2-7
DNA: TGTGCCATTGTCTCTCGAGGTGCTTCCCGGTTC
CDR3: CAIVSRGASRF

size: -
D: TRBD1
V: TRBV7-2
J: TRBJ2-1
DNA: TGTGCCAGCAGCTCTCCCGGGACAGGGGTTGTCAGCGGGCAGTTCTTC
CDR3: CASSSPGTGVVSGQFF

size: -
D: -
V: TRBV5-1
J: TRBJ2-5
DNA: TGCGCCAGCAGCTTCGTCCGGCAGGGCGGTCGAGAGACCCAGTACTTC
CDR3: CASSFVRQGGRETQYF

size: -
D: TRBD2
V: TRBV29-1
J: TRBJ2-7
DNA: TGCAGCGTTGGGACTAGGTTTCTTTACGAGCAGTACTTC
CDR3: CSVGTRFLYEQYF

size: -
D: TRBD2
V: TRBV7-9
J: TRBJ2-5
DNA: TGTGCCAGCAGCTTAGGTAATAGCGGGAGCCGAGAGACCCAGTACTTC
CDR3: CASSLGNSGSRETQYF

size: -
D: TRBD2
V: TRBV27
J: TRBJ2-1
DNA: TGTGCCAGCAGTTTATGGCTAGCGGGAGCCCCCAATGAGCAGTTCTTC
CDR3: CASSLWLAGAPNEQFF

size: -
D: -
V: TRBV7-2
J: TRBJ2-1
DNA: TGTGCCAGCAGCTTACAGAGTCTTGGAGCAAACTCGCTTTACAATGAGCAGTTCTTC
CDR3: CASSLQSLGANSLYNEQFF

size: -
D: -
V: TRBV5-6
J: TRBJ1-6
DNA: TGTGCCAGCAGAACGGCGGAGGAGTACTATAATTCACCCCTCCACTTT
CDR3: CASRTAEEYYNSPLHF

size: -
D: TRBD1
V: TRBV6-5
J: TRBJ1-2
DNA: TGTGCCAGCAAGGGGGCCCACGGGAGCTATGGCTACACCTTC
CDR3: CASKGAHGSYGYTF

size: -
D: -
V: TRBV7-9
J: TRBJ2-2
DNA: TGTTCCAGGCGGGAACAGATCACCGGGGAGCTGTTTTTT
CDR3: CSRREQITGELFF

size: -
D: -
V: TRBV7-9
J: TRBJ2-7
DNA: TGTTCCAGCGTTGATGGGCTCTACGAGCAGTACTTC
CDR3: CSSVDGLYEQYF

size: once
D: -
V: TRBV6-1
J: TRBJ1-5
DNA: TGTGCCAGCAGTGAGATAGGCAATCAGCCCCAGCATTTT
CDR3: CASSEIGNQPQHF

size: -
D: -
V: TRBV18
J: TRBJ2-1
DNA: TGTGCCAGCTCACCACCAGGAGGCTCGGCGCAGTTCTTC
CDR3: CASSPPGGSAQFF

size: -
D: TRBD2
V: TRBV30
J: TRBJ2-5
DNA: TGTGCCTGGAGTGTGGGACAGAAACTAGCGGGAGCCCTTCCAGAGACCCAGTACTTC
CDR3: CAWSVGQKLAGALPETQYF

size: -
D: TRBD1
V: TRBV5-1
J: TRBJ2-5
DNA: TGCGCCAGCAGCTCGGGGACAGGAGAGACCCAGTACTTC
CDR3: CASSSGTGETQYF

size: -
D: -
V: TRBV30
J: TRBJ1-1
DNA: TGTGCCTGGAGTCCTGGGCCCAACACTGAAGCTTTCTTT
CDR3: CAWSPGPNTEAFF

size: -
D: -
V: TRBV14
J: TRBJ1-5
DNA: TGTGCCAGCAGCCATCCCTGGGGGGGACAGCCCCAGCATTTT
CDR3: CASSHPWGGQPQHF

size: -
D: TRBD1
V: TRBV5-6
J: TRBJ2-7
DNA: TGTGCCAGCAGCTTGGCTCGAGGGACAGGGGCCTACGAGCAGTACTTC
CDR3: CASSLARGTGAYEQYF

size: few
D: TRBD1
V: TRBV18
J: TRBJ1-5
DNA: TGTGCCAGCTCACGACAGGGTGGTCAGCCCCAGCATTTT
CDR3: CASSRQGGQPQHF

size: -
D: -
V: TRBV5-1
J: TRBJ1-1
DNA: TGCGCCAGCAGCTCCGGCGGGGTCATGAACACTGAAGCTTTCTTT
CDR3: CASSSGGVMNTEAFF